What follows describes a single T cell receptor beta chain. This sample is part of a study of blood T cell repertoires in COVID-19. About the research overall: COVID-19 samples from acute and convalescent phases originated in the United States, Italy and Spain. Sources were T cells, B-cell-depleted T cells, or PBMCs; the material itself was cDNA or gDNA.

As handled by the study authors: Reference gene primer amplification in the assay estimated nucleated cell counts. Clones were sequenced by immunoSEQ multiplex PCR, and TCRdb holds only the in-frame ones, with some missing. The V and J calls and clone size are taken from that table; D and trimming were inferred from the DNA. The table includes roughly 250,000 clones, roughly 90% detected once. Specimen: peripheral blood. This clonotype was obtained from a man in his 60s who had recovered from COVID-19.

CDR3 nucleotides: TGCAGCGCAGGACTTTTGGGCGAGCAGTACTTC. Encoded protein: CSAGLLGEQYF. J is TRBJ2-7 and V is TRBV29-1; weak D call: TRBD2 (5 bases). Trimming left V 7 bases short and J 6 bases short, with 13 bases between. Germline V CDR1 and CDR2: SQVTM, ANQGSEA. The CDR3 is made up of 11 amino acids.